These T cell receptor beta chains were read from a single sample in a study of PD-1 blockade in classical Hodgkin lymphoma. TCRdb keeps only in-frame clones here, not all; method: immunoSEQ multiplex PCR. Among roughly 62,000 clones listed, approximately 90% were seen once. Sequencing used peripheral blood mononuclear cells (PBMCs), obtained at baseline. The receptor set was obtained from a human donor with classical Hodgkin lymphoma. Each CDR3 is given with its conserved first and last residue. The order of the fields is CDR3 DNA, CDR3 protein, clone size, V gene, J gene, D gene. The D gene is left open where the match is weak. Clone size appears in some rows only: once, few, many, or a class for an expanded clone.

cdr3_nt: TGCGCCAGCAGCCAAGATAGTTCGTTCTACGAGCAGTACTTC
cdr3_aa: CASSQDSSFYEQYF
clone_size: .
v_call: TRBV4-3
j_call: TRBJ2-7
d_call: .

cdr3_nt: TGTGCCAGCAGCTTTCGGGGCTCCTACAATGAGCAGTTCTTC
cdr3_aa: CASSFRGSYNEQFF
clone_size: .
v_call: TRBV7-9
j_call: TRBJ2-1
d_call: .

cdr3_nt: TGTGCCAGCAGCCCCGAGAGGAGGTCCGGGACCCGCACAGATACGCAGTATTTT
cdr3_aa: CASSPERRSGTRTDTQYF
clone_size: .
v_call: TRBV9
j_call: TRBJ2-3
d_call: .

cdr3_nt: TGTGCCAGCAGCTTAGACGGACAGGGGTTCTATAATTCACCCCTCCACTTT
cdr3_aa: CASSLDGQGFYNSPLHF
clone_size: .
v_call: TRBV11-2
j_call: TRBJ1-6
d_call: TRBD1

cdr3_nt: TGTGCCAGCAGCTTAGGACCTGGACGGGGCTACACCTTC
cdr3_aa: CASSLGPGRGYTF
clone_size: .
v_call: TRBV7-9
j_call: TRBJ1-2
d_call: .

cdr3_nt: TGTGCCAGTAGTATCGAGGGACAGGGAGGGACTGAAGCTTTCTTT
cdr3_aa: CASSIEGQGGTEAFF
clone_size: .
v_call: TRBV19
j_call: TRBJ1-1
d_call: TRBD1

cdr3_nt: TGTGCCAGCAGTGGGGATATTGAGCATCAGCCCCAGCATTTT
cdr3_aa: CASSGDIEHQPQHF
clone_size: once
v_call: TRBV2
j_call: TRBJ1-5
d_call: .

cdr3_nt: TGTGCCAGCAGCCGAGACCGCGGACTAGCGGGGGGCTACGAGCAGTACTTC
cdr3_aa: CASSRDRGLAGGYEQYF
clone_size: .
v_call: TRBV5-4
j_call: TRBJ2-7
d_call: TRBD2

cdr3_nt: TGTGCCAGCAGCTTCACCGGGGGTAGCACAGATACGCAGTATTTT
cdr3_aa: CASSFTGGSTDTQYF
clone_size: .
v_call: TRBV7-9
j_call: TRBJ2-3
d_call: .

cdr3_nt: TGCGCCAGCAGAACAGCGGGGCCGGGCTACGAGCAGTACTTC
cdr3_aa: CASRTAGPGYEQYF
clone_size: .
v_call: TRBV10-2
j_call: TRBJ2-7
d_call: TRBD2

cdr3_nt: TGTGCCAGCAGCTTATTAGGCAGGAGGGATGAGCAGTTCTTC
cdr3_aa: CASSLLGRRDEQFF
clone_size: .
v_call: TRBV7-3
j_call: TRBJ2-1
d_call: .

cdr3_nt: TGTGCCTGGAGCCCAGGTTGGAGCTCTGGGGCCAACGTCCTGACTTTC
cdr3_aa: CAWSPGWSSGANVLTF
clone_size: .
v_call: TRBV30
j_call: TRBJ2-6
d_call: .

cdr3_nt: TGTGCCAGCAGTTTTATCGGACAGGGGGCCTACTCCCCATCCAATGAGCAGTTCTTC
cdr3_aa: CASSFIGQGAYSPSNEQFF
clone_size: .
v_call: TRBV27
j_call: TRBJ2-1
d_call: TRBD1

cdr3_nt: TGTGCCAGCAGCCAACCGGGACAGCGTCCGTCTGGCTACACCTTC
cdr3_aa: CASSQPGQRPSGYTF
clone_size: .
v_call: TRBV14
j_call: TRBJ1-2
d_call: TRBD1

cdr3_nt: TGTGCCAGCAGCTTAGATGGTAGGCAGGGAGAAGAAAAACTGTTTTTT
cdr3_aa: CASSLDGRQGEEKLFF
clone_size: .
v_call: TRBV11-3
j_call: TRBJ1-4
d_call: .

cdr3_nt: TGTGCCACCAGCAGAGATGTCGGTACCTACGAGCAGTACTTC
cdr3_aa: CATSRDVGTYEQYF
clone_size: .
v_call: TRBV15
j_call: TRBJ2-7
d_call: .

cdr3_nt: TGTGCCAGCAGTGGCGAGGGGATTAGCAATCAGCCCCAGCATTTT
cdr3_aa: CASSGEGISNQPQHF
clone_size: few
v_call: TRBV2
j_call: TRBJ1-5
d_call: .

cdr3_nt: TGTGCCAGTAGTATTCAGGACCCGAACACTGAAGCTTTCTTT
cdr3_aa: CASSIQDPNTEAFF
clone_size: .
v_call: TRBV19
j_call: TRBJ1-1
d_call: .

cdr3_nt: TGTGCCAGTAGTATAGAACGGGGTGCAAACTATGGCTACACCTTC
cdr3_aa: CASSIERGANYGYTF
clone_size: .
v_call: TRBV19
j_call: TRBJ1-2
d_call: .

cdr3_nt: TGCGCCAGCAGCCAAGCTCGACAGGCCAGCACAGATACGCAGTATTTT
cdr3_aa: CASSQARQASTDTQYF
clone_size: .
v_call: TRBV4-1
j_call: TRBJ2-3
d_call: .

cdr3_nt: TGTGCCAGCAGTGAAGCGCTTCGAGGGCCCTATGGCTACACCTTC
cdr3_aa: CASSEALRGPYGYTF
clone_size: once
v_call: TRBV2
j_call: TRBJ1-2
d_call: .

cdr3_nt: TGTGCCTCCACAGGGGGCACTGAAGCTTTCTTT
cdr3_aa: CASTGGTEAFF
clone_size: few
v_call: TRBV30
j_call: TRBJ1-1
d_call: TRBD1

cdr3_nt: TGTGCCAGCAGTGATGTAGAAGGGTCTGGGGCCAACGTCCTGACTTTC
cdr3_aa: CASSDVEGSGANVLTF
clone_size: few
v_call: TRBV2
j_call: TRBJ2-6
d_call: .

cdr3_nt: TGTGCCAGTAGCACAACTTTGGGGGGGAATCAGCCCCAGCATTTT
cdr3_aa: CASSTTLGGNQPQHF
clone_size: .
v_call: TRBV19
j_call: TRBJ1-5
d_call: .

cdr3_nt: TGTGCTAGTGGTTTGGTTAAGGCCGGGGAGCTGTTTTTT
cdr3_aa: CASGLVKAGELFF
clone_size: .
v_call: TRBV12-5
j_call: TRBJ2-2
d_call: .

cdr3_nt: TGTGCCAGCAGCTTGAGGGGTTTTGGGGAAAAACTGTTTTTT
cdr3_aa: CASSLRGFGEKLFF
clone_size: .
v_call: TRBV5-4
j_call: TRBJ1-4
d_call: .

cdr3_nt: TGCGCCAGCAGCCAAGATCGTGCTATGGCGGGAAATGAGCAGTTCTTC
cdr3_aa: CASSQDRAMAGNEQFF
clone_size: .
v_call: TRBV4-3
j_call: TRBJ2-1
d_call: .

cdr3_nt: TGTGCCAGCAGCCGCCAGGGGGTCAATTCACCCCTCCACTTT
cdr3_aa: CASSRQGVNSPLHF
clone_size: .
v_call: TRBV6-5
j_call: TRBJ1-6
d_call: TRBD1

cdr3_nt: TGTGCCTGGAGTACCGACAGGGAAGGGGAGGATAACTATGGCTACACCTTC
cdr3_aa: CAWSTDREGEDNYGYTF
clone_size: .
v_call: TRBV30
j_call: TRBJ1-2
d_call: TRBD1

cdr3_nt: TGTGCCAGCAGCTTAGATGGATTTAGCGGGGGGGCCTGGGCGACAGATACGCAGTATTTT
cdr3_aa: CASSLDGFSGGAWATDTQYF
clone_size: .
v_call: TRBV11-2
j_call: TRBJ2-3
d_call: TRBD2

cdr3_nt: TGTGCCAGCAGCTTCTCCGGAACCGGGGAGCTGTTTTTT
cdr3_aa: CASSFSGTGELFF
clone_size: .
v_call: TRBV5-6
j_call: TRBJ2-2
d_call: .

cdr3_nt: TGTGCCAGTAGTACCTCCATACAGGATAGGAATTCACCCCTCCACTTT
cdr3_aa: CASSTSIQDRNSPLHF
clone_size: .
v_call: TRBV19
j_call: TRBJ1-6
d_call: .

cdr3_nt: TGTGCCAGTAGTAGGCGGACAGGTGTGAACACTGAAGCTTTCTTT
cdr3_aa: CASSRRTGVNTEAFF
clone_size: few
v_call: TRBV19
j_call: TRBJ1-1
d_call: TRBD1

cdr3_nt: TGTGCCAGTTCTACCGGGCGGGGAACCGGCAATCAGCCCCAGCATTTT
cdr3_aa: CASSTGRGTGNQPQHF
clone_size: .
v_call: TRBV19
j_call: TRBJ1-5
d_call: .

cdr3_nt: TGTGCCAGTAGACTCCGGGGGTCGAACACTGAAGCTTTCTTT
cdr3_aa: CASRLRGSNTEAFF
clone_size: .
v_call: TRBV19
j_call: TRBJ1-1
d_call: .

cdr3_nt: TGTGCCAGTAGTACCACGGAGACCCAGTACTTC
cdr3_aa: CASSTTETQYF
clone_size: .
v_call: TRBV19
j_call: TRBJ2-5
d_call: .

cdr3_nt: TGCGCCAGCAGCTTGCTTGGCGGGACCTACGAGCAGTACTTC
cdr3_aa: CASSLLGGTYEQYF
clone_size: .
v_call: TRBV5-1
j_call: TRBJ2-7
d_call: .

cdr3_nt: TGTGCCAGCAGGGAAGGCAGGGGCGGTGGCTACACCTTC
cdr3_aa: CASREGRGGGYTF
clone_size: .
v_call: TRBV28
j_call: TRBJ1-2
d_call: .

cdr3_nt: TGTGCCAGCAGTTTTTACCAAACAGGGGTGGCTGAAGCTTTCTTT
cdr3_aa: CASSFYQTGVAEAFF
clone_size: .
v_call: TRBV6-5
j_call: TRBJ1-1
d_call: TRBD1

cdr3_nt: TGTGCCTGGAGTGGGTTGGGGGATTGGAGAGAAAAACTGTTTTTT
cdr3_aa: CAWSGLGDWREKLFF
clone_size: many
v_call: TRBV30
j_call: TRBJ1-4
d_call: .

cdr3_nt: TGTGCCAGCAGCATAGACGTGGACAGCTCCTACGAGCAGTACTTC
cdr3_aa: CASSIDVDSSYEQYF
clone_size: .
v_call: TRBV9
j_call: TRBJ2-7
d_call: .

cdr3_nt: TGTGCCAGTAGTATCGGACAGGGGGCTAGGGAGACCCAGTACTTC
cdr3_aa: CASSIGQGARETQYF
clone_size: medium-sized
v_call: TRBV19
j_call: TRBJ2-5
d_call: TRBD1

cdr3_nt: TGTGCCAGCAGTTACTACGGGGGAAGGGATGAGCAGTTCTTC
cdr3_aa: CASSYYGGRDEQFF
clone_size: .
v_call: TRBV6-5
j_call: TRBJ2-1
d_call: .

cdr3_nt: TGCGCCAGCAGCCCCGGACTAGCGGGGGGGCGGGAGACCCAGTACTTC
cdr3_aa: CASSPGLAGGRETQYF
clone_size: .
v_call: TRBV4-3
j_call: TRBJ2-5
d_call: TRBD2

cdr3_nt: TGTGCCAGCAGCCCAGGGAAGTTTTTCTACACCTTC
cdr3_aa: CASSPGKFFYTF
clone_size: .
v_call: TRBV7-2
j_call: TRBJ1-2
d_call: .

cdr3_nt: TGTGCCAGCAGCTTAGGTAGTAGCGGGGCGAATGAGCAGTTCTTC
cdr3_aa: CASSLGSSGANEQFF
clone_size: .
v_call: TRBV7-2
j_call: TRBJ2-1
d_call: TRBD2